Shown below are 4 T cell receptor beta chains from a single sample sequenced in a study of blood T cells in healthy people across ages. Primers used in a second PCR of about 6 to 11 cycles were a sample-barcoded 5' primer and a J-beta primer mix. TCRdb processed the 5' RACE reads anew with MiXCR; each CDR3 protein has one entry. Counted here are about 760,000 distinct CDR3 sequences, 20% to 25% occurring once; the ten biggest clones make up under 10%. This sample was shared with a second study, whose subject was T cells of mothers and their children.

The sequenced sample consisted of blood. These receptors originate from a boy younger than 18 in good health.

This clonotype came up a few times. The rearrangement links TRBV10-3 to TRBJ2-3; no reliable D call. Germline CDR1 and CDR2: ENHRY and SYGVKD. V was clipped by 0 bases and J by 1 base, with 8 bases between them. This CDR3 is 15 amino acids long. The DNA for the CDR3 is TGTGCCATCAGTGAGTCAGGTATTCGCACAGATACGCAGTATTTT. The encoded protein is CAISESGIRTDTQYF.

The chain is built from TRBV15 and TRBJ1-6; D is perhaps TRBD1 (5 bases). The CDR3 is 15 amino acids. Trimming took 5 bases from V and 7 from J, leaving 15 bases between them. Germline values: CDR1 LNHNV, CDR2 YYDKDF (reference sequence). CDR3 protein: CATSRGVPENSPLHF. The CDR3 coding sequence is TGTGCCACCAGCCGAGGGGTTCCAGAAAATTCACCCCTCCACTTT.

The V call is TRBV6-1, the J call TRBJ2-3; D gene ambiguous. The length of the CDR3 is 15 residues. Germline V gene data show CDR1 as MNHNS and CDR2 as SASEGT. The germline V and J ends were trimmed by 3 bases and 2 bases, with 12 bases remaining between them. The CDR3 reads CASSDPGLITDTQYF. As DNA, the CDR3 is TGTGCCAGCAGTGACCCGGGCCTAATCACAGATACGCAGTATTTT.

This clonotype was seen more than once but under ten times. The V and J genes are TRBV9 and TRBJ1-4, with D possibly being TRBD1 (6 bases). V gave up 4 bases and J gave up 1 base, with 14 bases separating them. CDR3 length equals 16 residues. CDR1 and CDR2 (germline): SGDLS, YYNGEE. The CDR3 loop is CASSSHEGGTNEKLFF. The CDR3 coding sequence is TGTGCCAGCAGCTCTCACGAGGGGGGAACTAATGAAAAACTGTTTTTT.